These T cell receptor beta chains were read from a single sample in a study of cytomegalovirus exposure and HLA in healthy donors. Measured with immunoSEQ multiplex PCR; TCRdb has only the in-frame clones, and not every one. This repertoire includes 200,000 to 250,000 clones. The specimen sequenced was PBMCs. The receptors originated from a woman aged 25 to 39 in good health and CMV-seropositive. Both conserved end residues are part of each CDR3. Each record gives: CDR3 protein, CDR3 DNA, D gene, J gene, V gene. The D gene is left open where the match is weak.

CASSRDRVTYEQYF | TGTGCCAGCAGCAGGGACAGGGTCACCTACGAGCAGTACTTC | TRBD1 | TRBJ2-7 | TRBV14
CASSYPTGGNTEAFF | TGTGCCAGCAGCTACCCGACAGGGGGCAATACTGAAGCTTTCTTT | TRBD1 | TRBJ1-1 | TRBV5-4
CAISGQGAGEAFF | TGTGCCATCAGTGGACAGGGAGCGGGTGAAGCTTTCTTT | TRBD1 | TRBJ1-1 | TRBV10-3
CSAGADGQYF | TGCAGTGCTGGGGCCGACGGGCAGTACTTC | NA | TRBJ2-7 | TRBV20-1
CASSPRGRVGGYTF | TGTGCCAGCTCACCCCGGGGGAGGGTAGGTGGCTACACCTTC | NA | TRBJ1-2 | TRBV18
CASSETGQPYDTIYF | TGTGCCAGCAGTGAAACGGGACAGCCTTACGACACCATATATTTT | TRBD1 | TRBJ1-3 | TRBV2
CASSKVQGHKPHLKTHTEAFF | TGTGCCAGCAGCAAAGTACAGGGGCACAAACCCCACCTCAAAACCCACACTGAAGCTTTCTTT | NA | TRBJ1-1 | TRBV21-1
CASSLAQGSLHNEKLFF | TGTGCCAGCAGCTTAGCACAGGGGTCCCTTCATAATGAAAAACTGTTTTTT | TRBD1 | TRBJ1-4 | TRBV7-9
CASSLGAGAGTDTQYF | TGCGCCAGCAGCTTGGGGGCAGGGGCCGGCACAGATACGCAGTATTTT | NA | TRBJ2-3 | TRBV5-1
CASSLDEGAVGYTF | TGTGCCAGCAGCCTGGATGAGGGCGCGGTGGGCTACACCTTC | NA | TRBJ1-2 | TRBV7-9
CASKPRTGGINEQYF | TGTGCCAGTAAGCCCAGGACAGGGGGCATTAACGAGCAGTACTTC | TRBD1 | TRBJ2-7 | TRBV19
CASSLSPWTGVYTDTQYF | TGCGCCAGCAGCCTCTCTCCGTGGACAGGAGTCTACACAGATACGCAGTATTTT | TRBD1 | TRBJ2-3 | TRBV4-3
CASSPEVSGELFF | TGCGCCAGCAGCCCAGAAGTTTCCGGGGAGCTGTTTTTT | NA | TRBJ2-2 | TRBV5-1
CASSLEASGTYEQYF | TGTGCCAGCAGCTTAGAGGCTAGCGGGACCTACGAGCAGTACTTC | TRBD2 | TRBJ2-7 | TRBV7-6
CAWSRRGGQYF | TGTGCCTGGAGCCGAAGGGGGGGGCAGTACTTC | NA | TRBJ2-5 | TRBV30
CASSTDRVEKLFF | TGTGCCAGTAGTACGGACAGGGTGGAAAAACTGTTTTTT | TRBD1 | TRBJ1-4 | TRBV19
CASSLTGNGYEQYF | TGTGCCAGCAGCTTAACAGGGAACGGGTACGAGCAGTACTTC | NA | TRBJ2-7 | TRBV7-9
CASSRGQGNYNEQFF | TGTGCCAGCAGTAGGGGACAGGGCAATTACAATGAGCAGTTCTTC | TRBD1 | TRBJ2-1 | TRBV6-5
CASSLGGDRAYGYTF | TGCGCCAGCAGCTTGGGAGGGGACAGGGCCTATGGCTACACCTTC | TRBD1 | TRBJ1-2 | TRBV5-1
CASGQGALGANVLTF | TGTGCCAGCGGACAGGGGGCGCTTGGGGCCAACGTCCTGACTTTC | TRBD1 | TRBJ2-6 | TRBV28
CASSPPLAGGGEQYF | TGTGCCAGCTCACCACCCCTAGCGGGGGGTGGCGAGCAGTACTTC | TRBD2 | TRBJ2-7 | TRBV18
CSVARGGGVARKGEAFF | TGCAGCGTCGCTCGGGGGGGCGGCGTCGCGAGGAAGGGTGAAGCTTTCTTT | NA | TRBJ1-1 | TRBV29-1
CATAGDSYNEQFF | TGTGCTACCGCAGGGGATTCCTACAATGAGCAGTTCTTC | NA | TRBJ2-1 | TRBV12-5
CASSLETQVTTEAFF | TGTGCCAGCAGCTTAGAGACACAGGTAACAACTGAAGCTTTCTTT | NA | TRBJ1-1 | TRBV7-2
CASSLFGQGANQETQYF | TGCGCCAGCAGCCTCTTTGGACAGGGGGCTAACCAAGAGACCCAGTACTTC | TRBD1 | TRBJ2-5 | TRBV4-1
CASSMGSSYEQYF | TGTGCCAGTAGTATGGGCAGCTCCTACGAGCAGTACTTC | NA | TRBJ2-7 | TRBV19
CASSLVTGGPQTQYF | TGTGCCAGCAGCTTAGTCACAGGGGGCCCCCAGACCCAGTACTTC | TRBD1 | TRBJ2-5 | TRBV7-2
CASSILNSNQPQHF | TGTGCCAGTAGTATATTAAATAGCAATCAGCCCCAGCATTTT | NA | TRBJ1-5 | TRBV19
CASSPTLPRGPQHF | TGTGCCAGCAGTCCAACTCTTCCCCGCGGGCCCCAGCATTTT | NA | TRBJ1-5 | TRBV27
CASSSPGQGVGELFF | TGTGCCAGCAGCTCGCCGGGACAGGGTGTCGGGGAGCTGTTTTTT | TRBD1 | TRBJ2-2 | TRBV5-4
CASSLGQGGGYTF | TGTGCCAGCAGCTTAGGACAGGGAGGTGGCTACACCTTC | TRBD1 | TRBJ1-2 | TRBV7-9
CASSPQGNTEAFF | TGCGCCAGCAGCCCGCAGGGGAATACTGAAGCTTTCTTT | NA | TRBJ1-1 | TRBV5-1
CATSRDGRINYGYTF | TGTGCCACCAGCAGAGATGGCAGAATAAACTATGGCTACACCTTC | NA | TRBJ1-2 | TRBV15
CASSQSGAGLGNTGELFF | TGCGCCAGCAGCCAGAGCGGGGCCGGACTGGGGAACACCGGGGAGCTGTTTTTT | TRBD2 | TRBJ2-2 | TRBV4-1
CASSWQGSNQPQHF | TGTGCCAGCAGCTGGCAGGGCTCCAATCAGCCCCAGCATTTT | NA | TRBJ1-5 | TRBV5-8
CASSQTEALGSPLHF | TGTGCCAGCTCACAGACAGAGGCTCTGGGTTCACCCCTCCACTTT | NA | TRBJ1-6 | TRBV18
CASSLVLAGNTIYF | TGTGCCAGCAGCCTTGTCCTGGCAGGAAACACCATATATTTT | NA | TRBJ1-3 | TRBV7-2
CASSRDRGEQYF | TGTGCCAGCTCACGCGACAGGGGCGAGCAGTACTTC | TRBD1 | TRBJ2-7 | TRBV18
CASSFDLRSAGSSGANVLTF | TGTGCCAGCAGCTTTGACCTCCGGTCCGCGGGGAGCTCTGGGGCCAACGTCCTGACTTTC | NA | TRBJ2-6 | TRBV13
CASSPLTGDPQHF | TGTGCCAGCTCACCGCTAACAGGGGACCCCCAGCATTTT | TRBD1 | TRBJ1-5 | TRBV18
CASSVTGDQETQYF | TGTGCCAGCAGTGTGACAGGGGATCAAGAGACCCAGTACTTC | TRBD1 | TRBJ2-5 | TRBV6-1
CASRPGLGNGELFF | TGTGCCAGCAGACCGGGACTGGGGAACGGGGAGCTGTTTTTT | NA | TRBJ2-2 | TRBV7-2
CASSTTSSRDTEAFF | TGTGCCAGCTCAACGACAAGTTCCAGGGACACTGAAGCTTTCTTT | NA | TRBJ1-1 | TRBV18